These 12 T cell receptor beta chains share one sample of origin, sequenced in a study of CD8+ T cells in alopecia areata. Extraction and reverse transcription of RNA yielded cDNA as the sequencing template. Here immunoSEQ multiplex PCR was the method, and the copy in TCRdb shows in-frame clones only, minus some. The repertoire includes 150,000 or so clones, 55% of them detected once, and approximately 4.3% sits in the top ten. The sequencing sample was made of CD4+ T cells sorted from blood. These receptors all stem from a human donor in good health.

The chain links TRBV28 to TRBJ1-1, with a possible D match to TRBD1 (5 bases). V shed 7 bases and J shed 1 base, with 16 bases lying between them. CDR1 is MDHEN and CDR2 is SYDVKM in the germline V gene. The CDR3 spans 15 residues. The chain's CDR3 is CASIWGSPSNTEAFF. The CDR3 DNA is TGTGCCAGCATCTGGGGCAGCCCGTCGAACACTGAAGCTTTCTTT.

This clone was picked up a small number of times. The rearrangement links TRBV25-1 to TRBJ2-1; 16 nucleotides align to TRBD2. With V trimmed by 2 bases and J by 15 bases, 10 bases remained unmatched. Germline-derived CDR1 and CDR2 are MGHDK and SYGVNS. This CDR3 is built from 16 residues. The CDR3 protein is CASSEAGTSGRGGVFF. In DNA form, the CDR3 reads TGTGCCAGCAGTGAAGCCGGGACTAGCGGGAGGGGGGGAGTGTTCTTC.

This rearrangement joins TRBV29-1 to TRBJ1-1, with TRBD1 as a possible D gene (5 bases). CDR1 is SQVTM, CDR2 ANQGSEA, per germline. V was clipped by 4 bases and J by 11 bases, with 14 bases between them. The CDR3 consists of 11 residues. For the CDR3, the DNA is TGCAGCGTTGTGGGCCAGCGGGGGGCTTTCTTT. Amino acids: CSVVGQRGAFF.

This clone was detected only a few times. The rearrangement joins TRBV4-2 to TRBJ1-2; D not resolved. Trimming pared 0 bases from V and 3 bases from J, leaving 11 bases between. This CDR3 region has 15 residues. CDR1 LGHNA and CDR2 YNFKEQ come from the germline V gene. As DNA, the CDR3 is TGTGCCAGCAGCCAAGAAGGGTCCGGAGACTATGGCTACACCTTC. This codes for CASSQEGSGDYGYTF.

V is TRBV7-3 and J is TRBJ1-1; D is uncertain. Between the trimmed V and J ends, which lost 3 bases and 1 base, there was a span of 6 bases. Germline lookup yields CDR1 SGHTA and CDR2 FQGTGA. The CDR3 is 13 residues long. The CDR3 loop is CASSLGQNTEAFF. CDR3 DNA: TGTGCCAGCAGCTTGGGCCAGAACACTGAAGCTTTCTTT. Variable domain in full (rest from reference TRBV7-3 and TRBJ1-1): GAGVSQTPSNKVTEKGKYVELRCDPISGHTALYWYRQSLGQGPEFLIYFQGTGAADDSGLPNDRFFAVRPEGSVSTLKIQRTERGDSAVYLCASSLGQNTEAFFGQGTRLTVV.

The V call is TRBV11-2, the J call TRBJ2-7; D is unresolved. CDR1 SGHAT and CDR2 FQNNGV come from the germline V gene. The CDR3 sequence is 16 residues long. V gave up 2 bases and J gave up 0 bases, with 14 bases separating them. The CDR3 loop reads CASSLMSAMLSYEQYF. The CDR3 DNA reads TGTGCCAGCAGCTTAATGTCGGCTATGCTCTCCTACGAGCAGTACTTC.

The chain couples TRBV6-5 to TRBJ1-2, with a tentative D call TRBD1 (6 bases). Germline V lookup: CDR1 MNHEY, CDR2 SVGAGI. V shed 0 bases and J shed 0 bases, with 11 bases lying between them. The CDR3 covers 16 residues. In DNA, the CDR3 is TGTGCCAGCAGTTACTCTCCACAGGGCGCTAACTATGGCTACACCTTC. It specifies CASSYSPQGANYGYTF.

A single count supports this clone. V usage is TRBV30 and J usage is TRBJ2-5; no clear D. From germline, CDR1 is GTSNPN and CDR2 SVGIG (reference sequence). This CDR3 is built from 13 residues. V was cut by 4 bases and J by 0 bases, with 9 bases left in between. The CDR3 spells CAWNDWHQETQYF. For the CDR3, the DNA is TGTGCCTGGAACGACTGGCACCAAGAGACCCAGTACTTC.

The CDR3 is CASSLSLAGGVNNEQFF. The CDR3 nucleotides are TGTGCCAGCAGCTTATCCTTAGCGGGAGGAGTAAACAATGAGCAGTTCTTC. The chain carries TRBV7-8 and TRBJ2-1; 10 bases agree with TRBD2. J was trimmed by 5 bases and V by 2 bases; bases with no gene match: 9. Germline CDR1 is SGHVS and CDR2 is FQNEAQ. The CDR3 contains 17 residues.

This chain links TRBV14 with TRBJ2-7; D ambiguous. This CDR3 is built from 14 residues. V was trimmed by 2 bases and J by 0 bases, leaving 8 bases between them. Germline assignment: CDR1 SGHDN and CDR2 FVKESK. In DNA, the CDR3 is TGTGCCAGCAGCCAATTGACCCTCTCCTACGAGCAGTACTTC. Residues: CASSQLTLSYEQYF.

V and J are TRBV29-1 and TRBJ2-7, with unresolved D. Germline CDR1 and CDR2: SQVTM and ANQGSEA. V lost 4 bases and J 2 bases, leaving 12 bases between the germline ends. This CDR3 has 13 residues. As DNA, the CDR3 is TGCAGCGTTGTCCGGCGGTGGACCTACGAGCAGTACTTC. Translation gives CSVVRRWTYEQYF.

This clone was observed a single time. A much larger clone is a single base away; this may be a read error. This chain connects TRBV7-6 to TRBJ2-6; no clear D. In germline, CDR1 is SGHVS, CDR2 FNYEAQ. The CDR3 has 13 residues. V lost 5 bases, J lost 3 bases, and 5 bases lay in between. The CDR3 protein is CASSLGGANVLTF. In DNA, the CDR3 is TGTGCCAGCAGCCTCGGTGGGGCCAACGTCCTGACTTTC.